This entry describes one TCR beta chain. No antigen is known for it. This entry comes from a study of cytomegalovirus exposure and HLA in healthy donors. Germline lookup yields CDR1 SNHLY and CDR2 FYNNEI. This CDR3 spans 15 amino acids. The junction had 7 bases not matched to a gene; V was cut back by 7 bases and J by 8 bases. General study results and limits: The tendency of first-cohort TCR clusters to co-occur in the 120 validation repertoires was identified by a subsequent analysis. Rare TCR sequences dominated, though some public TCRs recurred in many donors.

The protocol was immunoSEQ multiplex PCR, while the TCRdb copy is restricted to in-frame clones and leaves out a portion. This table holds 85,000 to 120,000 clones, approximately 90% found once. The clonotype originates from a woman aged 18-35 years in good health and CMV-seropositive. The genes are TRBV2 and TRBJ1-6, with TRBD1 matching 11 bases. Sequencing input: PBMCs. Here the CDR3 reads CASTRDRGIYSPLHF. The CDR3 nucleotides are TGTGCCAGCACTCGGGACAGGGGGATTTATTCACCCCTCCACTTT.